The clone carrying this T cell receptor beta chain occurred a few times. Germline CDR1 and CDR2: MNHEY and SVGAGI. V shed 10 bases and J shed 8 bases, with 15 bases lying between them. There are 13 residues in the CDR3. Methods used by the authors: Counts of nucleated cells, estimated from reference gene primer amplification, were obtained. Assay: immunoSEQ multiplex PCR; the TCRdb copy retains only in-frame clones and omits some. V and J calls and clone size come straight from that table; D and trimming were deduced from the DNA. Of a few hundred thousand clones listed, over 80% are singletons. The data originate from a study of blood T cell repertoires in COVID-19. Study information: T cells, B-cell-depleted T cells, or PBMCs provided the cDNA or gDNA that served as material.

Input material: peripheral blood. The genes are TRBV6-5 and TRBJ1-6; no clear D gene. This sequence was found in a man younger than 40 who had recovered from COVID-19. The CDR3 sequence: CATAWDSDSPLHF. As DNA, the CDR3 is TGTGCCACCGCTTGGGATAGCGATTCACCCCTCCACTTT.